This T cell receptor beta chain was identified in a study of PD-1 blockade in classical Hodgkin lymphoma. Whole-study context: Patients got intravenous nivolumab 3 mg/kg every 2 weeks. Study-wide results and caveats: Patients newly diagnosed and complete responders had comparable baseline diversity.

The time point is: cycle 4 day 1 (C4D1), after less than seven weeks of nivolumab. Every one of the patients relapsed after autologous stem cell transplantation (brentuximab vedotin exposure was variable). Best responses fell into complete response, partial response or progressive disease. As regards this clone: Its antigen is as yet unknown.

The table came from immunoSEQ multiplex PCR; TCRdb's copy has only in-frame clones and leaves some out. The sample holds about 93,000 clones, 78% seen once. This CDR3 is built from 15 residues. The junction had 2 bases not matched to a gene; V was cut back by 2 bases and J by 1 base. Germline-derived CDR1 and CDR2 are SGHVS and FNYEAQ. This receptor was obtained from a human donor with classical Hodgkin lymphoma. The rearrangement links TRBV7-6 to TRBJ2-1, with 7 bases fitting TRBD2. The sample in question was peripheral blood mononuclear cells (PBMCs), obtained before the fourth cycle of nivolumab. CDR3 coding DNA: TGTGCCAGCAGCTTACTAGCGGCTTCCTACAATGAGCAGTTCTTC. Protein product: CASSLLAASYNEQFF.